The 20 T cell receptor beta chains in this list originate from one sample, sequenced in a study of blood T cell repertoires in COVID-19. TCRdb's table, derived via immunoSEQ multiplex PCR, lists solely in-frame clones and lacks some. The table has about 170,000 clones, around 83% seen once. What was sequenced was peripheral blood. These receptors originate from a woman in her 70s who had recovered from COVID-19.

The chain recombines TRBV24-1 with TRBJ1-1; D is unresolved. Trimming removed 10 bases from V and 4 bases from J, with 15 bases in between. From germline, CDR1 is KGHDR and CDR2 SFDVKD. The length of the CDR3 is 13 residues. Written as DNA, the CDR3 is TGTGCCACGTCGGAGGGATGGGGCACTGAAGCTTTCTTT. It yields the protein CATSEGWGTEAFF.

This chain connects TRBV5-4 to TRBJ2-5; 12 nucleotides line up with TRBD2. V was pared by 2 bases and J by 2 bases, with 7 bases of the junction left unmatched. Germline CDR1 SGHNT, CDR2 YYREEE (reference sequence). The CDR3 spans 17 residues. The CDR3 DNA reads TGTGCCAGCAGCTTCGCCCTAGCGGGAGGGCGGCAAGAGACCCAGTACTTC. This translates into CASSFALAGGRQETQYF.

The chain combines TRBV5-1 with TRBJ2-1, with 9 positions matching TRBD1. In germline, CDR1 is SGHRS, CDR2 YFSETQ. This CDR3 region has 14 residues. Trimming cost V 4 bases and J 6 bases; bases outside gene matches: 5. This chain's CDR3 is CASSRATGGNEQFF. Written as DNA, the CDR3 is TGCGCCAGCAGCCGGGCGACAGGGGGCAATGAGCAGTTCTTC. The variable domain in full, completed from reference TRBV5-1 and TRBJ2-1, reads KAGVTQTPRYLIKTRGQQVTLSCSPISGHRSVSWYQQTPGQGLQFLFEYFSETQRNKGNFPGRFSGRQFSNSRSEMNVSTLELGDSALYLCASSRATGGNEQFFGPGTRLTVL.

This chain joins TRBV7-3 and TRBJ2-1; 9 bases fit TRBD1. This CDR3 contains 15 residues. CDR1 SGHTA and CDR2 FQGTGA come from the germline V gene. V shed 0 bases, J shed 7 bases, and the junction held 4 bases outside the gene matches. This CDR3 is CASSLTGTGRNEQFF. The DNA for the CDR3 is TGTGCCAGCAGCTTAACCGGGACAGGGAGGAATGAGCAGTTCTTC.

This clone was seen only once. The rearrangement uses TRBV10-3 and TRBJ2-3; perhaps TRBD1 as D (6 bases). The CDR3 covers 14 residues. Germline-derived CDR1 and CDR2 are ENHRY and SYGVKD. Trimming left V 7 bases short and J 1 base short, with 12 bases between. The CDR3 bases are TGTGCCATCACCGGAACAGGGCGCACAGATACGCAGTATTTT. Translated: CAITGTGRTDTQYF.

This clone was seen a few times. This chain connects TRBV6-6 to TRBJ1-5; 7 bases fit TRBD1. Germline CDR1 is MNHNY and CDR2 is SVGAGI (reference sequence). The length of the CDR3 is 17 residues. V was pared by 5 bases and J by 0 bases, with 10 bases of the junction left unmatched. Here the CDR3 DNA reads TGTGCCAGCAGTCCCACAGGGGTCTGGGATAGCAATCAGCCCCAGCATTTT. It is translated as CASSPTGVWDSNQPQHF.

The chain links TRBV30 to TRBJ1-1; 7 bases are shared with TRBD1. The junction had 8 bases not matched to a gene; V was cut back by 7 bases and J by 0 bases. From germline, CDR1 is GTSNPN and CDR2 SVGIG (reference sequence). CDR3 length: 14 residues. CDR3 sequence: CALQTGRLNTEAFF. The CDR3 nucleotides read TGTGCCTTACAGACAGGGCGCCTGAACACTGAAGCTTTCTTT.

The chain is built from TRBV29-1 and TRBJ2-7; 7 nucleotides align to TRBD2. The CDR3 extends over 12 amino acids. V was clipped by 1 base and J by 4 bases; unmatched bases: 1. Germline V gene lookup returns CDR1 SQVTM and CDR2 ANQGSEA. The CDR3, as DNA: TGCAGCGTTGAAGGCGGGGGTTACGAGCAGTACTTC. Protein sequence: CSVEGGGYEQYF.

J is TRBJ2-7 and V is TRBV11-3; weak D call: TRBD1 (6 bases). The germline gives CDR1 SGHNT, CDR2 YENEEA. V lost 5 bases to trimming and J lost 6 bases, with 11 bases between them. The CDR3 consists of 12 residues. CDR3 residues: CASSLEQGEQYF. CDR3 nucleotide sequence: TGTGCCAGCAGCCTGGAACAGGGCGAGCAGTACTTC.

The chain is built from TRBV9 and TRBJ2-2; TRBD1 matches 7 bases. Germline CDR1 is SGDLS and CDR2 is YYNGEE. The V and J ends lost 4 bases and 3 bases, in that order; junction bases with no gene match: 6. CDR3 length equals 15 residues. CDR3 sequence reads: CASSPRGRYTGELFF. CDR3 in DNA: TGTGCCAGCAGCCCTAGGGGGCGGTACACCGGGGAGCTGTTTTTT.

The genes are TRBV18 and TRBJ1-1, with D possibly matching TRBD1 (5 bases). Germline assignment: CDR1 KGHSH and CDR2 LQKENI. Trimming left V 6 bases short and J 4 bases short, with 15 bases between. This CDR3 spans 14 amino acids. The CDR3 spells CASSAGFSGTEAFF. CDR3 nucleotides: TGTGCCAGCTCCGCAGGGTTCTCGGGCACTGAAGCTTTCTTT.

J is TRBJ2-7 and V is TRBV4-1; possible D gene TRBD2, 7 bases. Germline CDR1 is MGHRA and CDR2 is YSYEKL. This CDR3 is built from 15 residues. Trimming left V 8 bases short and J 2 bases short, with 19 bases between. CDR3 sequence (DNA): TGCGCCAGCGGAAGGGGGGGACCCAGTCCCTACGAGCAGTACTTC. It yields the protein CASGRGGPSPYEQYF.

The V and J genes are TRBV6-6 and TRBJ1-1; TRBD1 agrees at 7 bases. Trimming removed 4 bases from V and 1 base from J; junction bases left unmatched: 6. This CDR3 region has 15 residues. The V gene's germline CDR1 is MNHNY and CDR2 SVGAGI (reference sequence). The CDR3 region has the DNA TGTGCCAGCAGTTCGTCCAGGGGGGAGAACACTGAAGCTTTCTTT. Protein product: CASSSSRGENTEAFF.

V usage is TRBV5-4 and J usage is TRBJ2-3; TRBD2 agrees at 8 bases. The germline CDR1 and CDR2 sequences are SGHNT and YYREEE (reference sequence). The CDR3 has 17 residues. With 0 bases clipped from V and 0 bases from J, the junction kept 6 bases outside the gene matches. The CDR3 loop reads CASSLGGSGASTDTQYF. The CDR3 bases are TGTGCCAGCAGCTTGGGGGGTAGCGGGGCTAGCACAGATACGCAGTATTTT.

This clone was counted only a few times. This rearrangement joins TRBV7-3 to TRBJ2-1; 9 nucleotides agree with TRBD2. The germline CDR1 and CDR2 sequences are SGHTA and FQGTGA. This CDR3 region has 14 residues. The junction had 9 bases not matched to a gene; V was cut back by 5 bases and J by 10 bases. DNA for the CDR3: TGTGCCAGCAGCCCCTGGGGGACTAGCCGAGAGCAGTTCTTC. It yields the protein CASSPWGTSREQFF.

This rearrangement joins TRBV18 to TRBJ1-3, with 10 bases lining up with TRBD1. The CDR3 extends over 15 amino acids. Germline values: CDR1 KGHSH, CDR2 LQKENI. The V gene end was trimmed by 3 bases and the J gene end by 9 bases; junction bases not matched to a gene: 8. CDR3 in DNA: TGTGCCAGCTCACCCGGGGGACAGGGGTCGATCACCATATATTTT. It specifies CASSPGGQGSITIYF.

The chain combines TRBV7-9 with TRBJ1-3; no clear D gene. V lost 3 bases, J lost 0 bases, and 9 bases lay in between. Germline CDR1 reads SEHNR; CDR2 reads FQNEAQ (reference sequence). The CDR3 extends over 15 amino acids. The DNA of the CDR3 is TGTGCCAGCAGCTTTCGGCGGGGCTCTGGAAACACCATATATTTT. Amino acid sequence: CASSFRRGSGNTIYF.

This chain joins TRBV6-2 or TRBV6-3 and TRBJ2-7; TRBD2 matches at 7 bases. In germline, CDR1 is MNHEY, CDR2 SVGEGT. Germline trimming cut 6 bases from V and 2 bases from J; bases unmatched to any gene: 10. The CDR3 extends over 15 amino acids. The CDR3 reads CASSRLAMDPYEQYF. CDR3 coding DNA: TGTGCCAGCAGCCGACTAGCTATGGACCCCTACGAGCAGTACTTC.

The chain employs TRBV2 and TRBJ2-1; a possible D gene is TRBD1 (6 bases). Deletions cut 4 bases from V and 2 bases from J, with 9 bases between. CDR1 and CDR2 from the germline V gene are SNHLY and FYNNEI. The CDR3 totals 14 residues. DNA of the CDR3: TGTGCCAGCAGTGTGGACAGACCCTACAATGAGCAGTTCTTC. Protein sequence: CASSVDRPYNEQFF.

V is TRBV15 and J is TRBJ2-2, with 9 positions matching TRBD2. V was pared by 0 bases and J by 4 bases, with 3 bases of the junction left unmatched. CDR3 length: 16 amino acids. CDR1 is LNHNV and CDR2 is YYDKDF in the germline V gene (reference sequence). The CDR3 sequence: CATSRELAGFTGELFF. CDR3 DNA: TGTGCCACCAGCAGAGAGCTAGCGGGATTCACCGGGGAGCTGTTTTTT.